The entry that follows covers one T cell receptor beta chain sequence. Under the authors' procedure: Researchers report that nucleated cell counts were estimated from reference gene primer amplification. Sequencing was performed with immunoSEQ multiplex PCR; in TCRdb, only in-frame clones are kept and a portion is missing. V, J and clone size are taken as reported in that table, and D and trimming were inferred from the DNA itself. The table shows approximately 210,000 clones, with more than 70% occurring only once. The entry originates in a study of blood T cell repertoires in COVID-19. On the study more broadly: Spain, Italy and the United States supplied samples that represented acute and convalescent COVID-19.

The CDR3 spans 14 residues. Trimming at V came to 8 bases and at J to 6 bases, leaving 7 bases not matched to a gene. Germline-derived CDR1 and CDR2 are MDHEN and SYDVKM. The sample consisted of peripheral blood. The chain carries TRBV28 and TRBJ2-3; TRBD1 matches at 11 bases. This sequence was found in a woman in her 50s with acute or convalescent COVID-19. CDR3 in amino acids: CASWDRGISDTQYF. In DNA, the CDR3 is TGTGCCAGCTGGGACAGGGGGATTTCGGATACGCAGTATTTT.